This T cell receptor beta chain was captured in a study of cytomegalovirus exposure and HLA in healthy donors. Study-level findings and limits: TCR clusters originating in the first cohort tended to co-occur in the approximately 130 validation repertoires, according to a later analysis. Reports described diagnosis of cytomegalovirus status by the classifier as highly specific and sensitive.

The CDR3 totals 14 residues. V was pared by 0 bases and J by 7 bases, with 10 bases between. CDR1 SGDLS and CDR2 YYNGEE come from the germline V gene. Comments on this clone: Its antigen is as yet unknown.

TCRdb's copy holds only in-frame clones and misses some; the assay was immunoSEQ multiplex PCR. The sample has 200,000 to 300,000 clones; around 88% are singletons. The receptor comes from a woman aged 25 to 45 in good health and CMV-seropositive. What was sequenced was PBMCs. This chain uses TRBV9 with TRBJ1-4; D unclear. The CDR3 spells CASSVAGFGEKLFF. The CDR3 coding sequence is TGTGCCAGCAGCGTAGCCGGGTTTGGTGAAAAACTGTTTTTT. Filled out from reference TRBV9 and TRBJ1-4, the complete variable domain reads DSGVTQTPKHLITATGQRVTLRCSPRSGDLSVYWYQQSLDQGLQFLIQYYNGEERAKGNILERFSAQQFPDLHSELNLSSLELGDSALYFCASSVAGFGEKLFFGSGTQLSVL.